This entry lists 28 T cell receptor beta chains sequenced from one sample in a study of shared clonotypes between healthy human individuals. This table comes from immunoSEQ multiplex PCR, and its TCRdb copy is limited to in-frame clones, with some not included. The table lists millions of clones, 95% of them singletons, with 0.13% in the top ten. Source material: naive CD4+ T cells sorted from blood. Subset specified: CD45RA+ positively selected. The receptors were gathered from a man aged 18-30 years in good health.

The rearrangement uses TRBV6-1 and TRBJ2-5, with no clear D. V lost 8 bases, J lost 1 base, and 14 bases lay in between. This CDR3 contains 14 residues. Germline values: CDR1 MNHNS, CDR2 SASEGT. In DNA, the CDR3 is TGTGCCAGCTACGAGAAGAGACTCCAAGAGACCCAGTACTTC. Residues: CASYEKRLQETQYF.

This CDR3 is CASSQDKYSQETQYF. The CDR3 nucleotides are TGCGCCAGCAGCCAAGACAAGTACTCCCAAGAGACCCAGTACTTC. The V gene is TRBV4-1, the J gene TRBJ2-5; D gene ambiguous. With 0 bases removed from V and 1 base from J, the gap between germline ends came to 9 bases. Germline values: CDR1 MGHRA, CDR2 YSYEKL. There are 15 residues in the CDR3.

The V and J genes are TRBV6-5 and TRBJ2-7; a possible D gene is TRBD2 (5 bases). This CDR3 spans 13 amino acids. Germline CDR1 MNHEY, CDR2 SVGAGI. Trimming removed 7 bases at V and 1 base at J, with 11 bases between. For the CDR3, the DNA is TGTGCCAGCATATGGAGGACGTCCTACGAGCAGTACTTC. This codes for CASIWRTSYEQYF.

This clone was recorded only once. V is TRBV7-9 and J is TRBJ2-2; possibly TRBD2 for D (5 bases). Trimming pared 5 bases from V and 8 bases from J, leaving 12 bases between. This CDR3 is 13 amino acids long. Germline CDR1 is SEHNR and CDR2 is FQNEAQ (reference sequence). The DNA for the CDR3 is TGTGCCAGCAGCCCATCGGGGTTTGGGGAGCTGTTTTTT. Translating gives CASSPSGFGELFF. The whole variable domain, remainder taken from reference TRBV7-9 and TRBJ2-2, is DTGVSQNPRHKITKRGQNVTFRCDPISEHNRLYWYRQTLGQGPEFLTYFQNEAQLEKSRLLSDRFSAERPKGSFSTLEIQRTEQGDSAMYLCASSPSGFGELFFGEGSRLTVL.

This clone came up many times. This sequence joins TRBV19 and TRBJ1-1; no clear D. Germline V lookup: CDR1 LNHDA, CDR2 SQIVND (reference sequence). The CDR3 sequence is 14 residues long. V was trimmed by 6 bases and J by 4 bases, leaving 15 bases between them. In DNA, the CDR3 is TGTGCCAGTAGCTCGAACGTAGGAAGCACTGAAGCTTTCTTT. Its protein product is CASSSNVGSTEAFF.

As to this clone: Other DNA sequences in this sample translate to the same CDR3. CDR3 nucleotides: TGTGCCATCAGTGAGTCAGGGCAGACCTACGAGCAGTACTTC. This sequence encodes CAISESGQTYEQYF. The chain uses TRBV10-3 and TRBJ2-7; no clear D. Germline V gene sequence: CDR1 ENHRY, CDR2 SYGVKD. Trimming pared 0 bases from V and 2 bases from J, leaving 8 bases between. This CDR3 region has 14 residues.

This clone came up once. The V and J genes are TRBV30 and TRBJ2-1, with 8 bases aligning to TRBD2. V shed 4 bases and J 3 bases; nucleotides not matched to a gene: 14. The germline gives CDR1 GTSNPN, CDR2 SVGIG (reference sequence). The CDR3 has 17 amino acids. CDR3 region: CAWTNQRAGEGYNEQFF. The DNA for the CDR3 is TGTGCCTGGACTAATCAGAGAGCGGGAGAGGGCTACAATGAGCAGTTCTTC.

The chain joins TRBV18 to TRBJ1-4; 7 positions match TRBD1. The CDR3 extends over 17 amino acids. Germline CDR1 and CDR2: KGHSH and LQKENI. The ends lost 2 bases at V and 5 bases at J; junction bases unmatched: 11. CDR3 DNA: TGTGCCAGCTCACCAGGGACAGACTTTATTGGAAATGAAAAACTGTTTTTT. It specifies CASSPGTDFIGNEKLFF.

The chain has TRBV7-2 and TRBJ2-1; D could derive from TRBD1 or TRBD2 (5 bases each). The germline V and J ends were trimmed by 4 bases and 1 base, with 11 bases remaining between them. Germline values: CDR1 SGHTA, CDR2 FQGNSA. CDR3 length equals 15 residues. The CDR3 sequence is CASSSGTRSYNEQFF. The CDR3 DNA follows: TGTGCCAGCAGCTCGGGGACGCGTTCCTACAATGAGCAGTTCTTC. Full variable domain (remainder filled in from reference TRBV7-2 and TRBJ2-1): GAGVSQSPSNKVTEKGKDVELRCDPISGHTALYWYRQSLGQGLEFLIYFQGNSAPDKSGLPSDRFSAERTGGSVSTLTIQRTQQEDSAVYLCASSSGTRSYNEQFFGPGTRLTVL.

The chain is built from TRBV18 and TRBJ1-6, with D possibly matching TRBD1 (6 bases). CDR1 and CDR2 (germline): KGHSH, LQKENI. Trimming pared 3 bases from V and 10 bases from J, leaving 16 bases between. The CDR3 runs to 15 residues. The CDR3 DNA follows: TGTGCCAGCTCACCTTCCGAGGGGGGACTGTCACCCCTCCACTTT. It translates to CASSPSEGGLSPLHF.

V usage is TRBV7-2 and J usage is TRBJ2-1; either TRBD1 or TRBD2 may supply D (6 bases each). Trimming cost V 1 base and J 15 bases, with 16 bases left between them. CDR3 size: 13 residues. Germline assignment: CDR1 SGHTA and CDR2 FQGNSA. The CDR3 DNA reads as TGTGCCAGCAGCTTAGGGGGGGCAGCCGAATGGTTCTTC. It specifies CASSLGGAAEWFF.

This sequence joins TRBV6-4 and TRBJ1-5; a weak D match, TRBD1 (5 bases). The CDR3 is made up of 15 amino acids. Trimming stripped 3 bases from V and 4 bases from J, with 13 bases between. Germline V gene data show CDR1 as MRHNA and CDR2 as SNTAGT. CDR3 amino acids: CASSEGVRGNQPQHF. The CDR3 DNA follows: TGTGCCAGCAGTGAAGGGGTCCGGGGGAATCAGCCCCAGCATTTT.

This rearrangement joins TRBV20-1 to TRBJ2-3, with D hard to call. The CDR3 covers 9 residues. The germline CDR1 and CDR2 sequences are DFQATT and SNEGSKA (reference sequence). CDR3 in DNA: TGCAGGGTACCAGATACGCAGTATTTT. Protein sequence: CRVPDTQYF.

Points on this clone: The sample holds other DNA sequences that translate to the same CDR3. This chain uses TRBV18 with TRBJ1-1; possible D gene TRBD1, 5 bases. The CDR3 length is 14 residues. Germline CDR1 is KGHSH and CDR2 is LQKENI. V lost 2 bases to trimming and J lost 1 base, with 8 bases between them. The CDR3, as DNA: TGTGCCAGCTCACCAGCGGGGGGGAACACTGAAGCTTTCTTT. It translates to CASSPAGGNTEAFF.

CDR3 DNA sequence: TGCGCCAGCTCTCAGGGGGACGGAAACACCATATATTTT. This codes for CASSQGDGNTIYF. The chain has TRBV5-1 and TRBJ1-3; 7 positions match TRBD1. V lost 7 bases, J lost 4 bases, and 5 bases stayed unmatched. CDR3 length equals 13 residues. CDR1 SGHRS and CDR2 YFSETQ come from the germline V gene.

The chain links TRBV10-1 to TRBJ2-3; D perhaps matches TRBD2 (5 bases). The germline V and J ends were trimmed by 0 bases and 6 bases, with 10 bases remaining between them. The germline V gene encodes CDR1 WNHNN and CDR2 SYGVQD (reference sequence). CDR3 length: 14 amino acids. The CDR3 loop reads CASSESGGQDTQYF. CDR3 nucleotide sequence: TGCGCCAGCAGTGAGTCGGGCGGGCAGGATACGCAGTATTTT.

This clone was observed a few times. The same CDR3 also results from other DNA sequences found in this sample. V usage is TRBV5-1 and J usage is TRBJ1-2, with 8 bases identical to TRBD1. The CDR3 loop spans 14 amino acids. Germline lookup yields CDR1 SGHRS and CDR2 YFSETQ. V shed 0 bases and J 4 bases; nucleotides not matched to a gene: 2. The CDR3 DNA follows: TGCGCCAGCAGCTTGGCCGACAGGGGCTATGGCTACACCTTC. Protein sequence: CASSLADRGYGYTF.

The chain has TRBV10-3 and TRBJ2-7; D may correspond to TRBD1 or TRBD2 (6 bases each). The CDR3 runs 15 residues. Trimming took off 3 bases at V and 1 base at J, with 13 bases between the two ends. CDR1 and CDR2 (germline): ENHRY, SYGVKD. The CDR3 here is CAISDFGGQSYEQYF. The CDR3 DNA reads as TGTGCCATCAGTGATTTCGGGGGACAATCCTACGAGCAGTACTTC.

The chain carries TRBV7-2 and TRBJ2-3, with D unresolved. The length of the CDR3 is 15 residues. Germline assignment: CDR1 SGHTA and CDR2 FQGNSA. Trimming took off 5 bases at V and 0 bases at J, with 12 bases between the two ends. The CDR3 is CASSADGSSTDTQYF. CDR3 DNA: TGTGCCAGCAGCGCGGACGGATCTAGCACAGATACGCAGTATTTT.

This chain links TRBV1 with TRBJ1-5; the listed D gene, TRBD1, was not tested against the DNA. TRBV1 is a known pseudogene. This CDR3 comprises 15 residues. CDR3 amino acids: CTSSHRTGCNQPQHF. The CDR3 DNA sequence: TGCACCAGCAGCCATCGTACAGGGTGCAATCAGCCCCAGCATTTT.

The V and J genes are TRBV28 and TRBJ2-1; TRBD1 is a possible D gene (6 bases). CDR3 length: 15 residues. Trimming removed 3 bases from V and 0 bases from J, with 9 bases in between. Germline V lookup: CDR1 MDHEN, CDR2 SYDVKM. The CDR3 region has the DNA TGTGCCAGCAGTTTGACAGGTCCCTCCTACAATGAGCAGTTCTTC. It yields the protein CASSLTGPSYNEQFF.

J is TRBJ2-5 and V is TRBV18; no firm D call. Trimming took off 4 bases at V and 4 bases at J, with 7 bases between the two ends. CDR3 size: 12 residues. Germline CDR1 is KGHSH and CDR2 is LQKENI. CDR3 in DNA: TGTGCCAGCTCACAGTCGAGAGAGACCCAGTACTTC. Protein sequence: CASSQSRETQYF.

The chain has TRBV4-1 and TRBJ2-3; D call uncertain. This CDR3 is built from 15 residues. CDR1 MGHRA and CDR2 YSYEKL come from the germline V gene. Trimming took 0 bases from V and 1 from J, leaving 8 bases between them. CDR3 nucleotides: TGCGCCAGCAGCCAAGATCCGCAGGGCACAGATACGCAGTATTTT. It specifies CASSQDPQGTDTQYF.

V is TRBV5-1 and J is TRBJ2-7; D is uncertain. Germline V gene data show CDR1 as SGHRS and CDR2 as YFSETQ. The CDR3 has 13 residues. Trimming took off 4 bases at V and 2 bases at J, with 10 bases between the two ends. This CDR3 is CASSPDNTYEQYF. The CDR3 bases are TGCGCCAGCAGCCCCGACAACACCTACGAGCAGTACTTC.

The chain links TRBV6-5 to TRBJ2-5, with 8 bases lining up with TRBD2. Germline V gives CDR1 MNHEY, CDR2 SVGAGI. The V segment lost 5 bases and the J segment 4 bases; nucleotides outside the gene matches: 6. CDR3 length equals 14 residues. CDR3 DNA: TGTGCCAGCAGTACGCGAGCGGGAGCAGAGACCCAGTACTTC. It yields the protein CASSTRAGAETQYF.

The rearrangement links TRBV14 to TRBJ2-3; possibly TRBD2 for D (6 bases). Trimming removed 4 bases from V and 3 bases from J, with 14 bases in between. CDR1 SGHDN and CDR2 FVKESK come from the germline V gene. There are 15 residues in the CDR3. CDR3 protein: CASSPPAGRTDTQYF. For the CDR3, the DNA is TGTGCCAGCAGCCCCCCAGCGGGTCGGACAGATACGCAGTATTTT. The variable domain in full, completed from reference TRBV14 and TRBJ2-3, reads EAGVTQFPSHSVIEKGQTVTLRCDPISGHDNLYWYRRVMGKEIKFLLHFVKESKQDESGMPNNRFLAERTGGTYSTLKVQPAELEDSGVYFCASSPPAGRTDTQYFGPGTRLTVL.

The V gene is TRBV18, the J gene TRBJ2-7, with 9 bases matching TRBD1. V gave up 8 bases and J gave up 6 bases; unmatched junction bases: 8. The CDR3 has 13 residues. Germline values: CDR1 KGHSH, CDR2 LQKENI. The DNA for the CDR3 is TGTGCCAGCGTTCTTAGACAGGGGGGCGAGCAGTACTTC. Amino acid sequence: CASVLRQGGEQYF.

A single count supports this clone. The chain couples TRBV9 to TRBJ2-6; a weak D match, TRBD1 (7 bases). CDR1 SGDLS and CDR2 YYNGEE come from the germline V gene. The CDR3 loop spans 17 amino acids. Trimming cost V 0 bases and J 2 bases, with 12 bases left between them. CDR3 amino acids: CASSVGRGLTGANVLTF. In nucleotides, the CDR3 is TGTGCCAGCAGCGTAGGGAGGGGGCTCACTGGGGCCAACGTCCTGACTTTC.